Following are 18 T cell receptor beta chains from one sample sequenced in a study of a mutant IDH1 vaccine in newly diagnosed glioma. Produced via immunoSEQ multiplex PCR; TCRdb's table is partial and in-frame only. The sample lists 41,000 or so clones; around 79% were seen once. Time point here: week 23, last vaccination. What each vaccine dose contained was 300 ug of mutant IDH1 20-mer peptide, accompanied by topical imiquimod. Antigens of these TCRs are unknown. The sample was PBMCs, taken from a glioma patient whose treatment included an IDH1 peptide vaccine. These receptors came from a woman aged 35 to 49 with glioma. Some clones in this sample may be carry-over from other donors' samples.

This clone showed up just once. The chain employs TRBV29-1 and TRBJ1-2; D gene ambiguous. V lost 4 bases and J 6 bases, leaving 15 bases between the germline ends. Germline V CDR1 and CDR2: SQVTM, ANQGSEA. The length of the CDR3 is 13 residues. CDR3: CSVGGSDTDGYTF. The DNA for the CDR3 is TGCAGCGTTGGAGGCTCAGATACCGATGGCTACACCTTC.

The chain joins TRBV7-2 to TRBJ1-4; D uncertain. V shed 3 bases and J shed 0 bases, with 5 bases lying between them. The CDR3 covers 14 residues. CDR1 and CDR2 from the germline V gene are SGHTA and FQGNSA. CDR3 nucleotides: TGTGCCAGCAGCTTCGTTGCAACTAATGAAAAACTGTTTTTT. Residues: CASSFVATNEKLFF.

The chain uses TRBV29-1 and TRBJ1-5; tentative D call: TRBD1 (5 bases). Germline V lookup: CDR1 SQVTM, CDR2 ANQGSEA. This CDR3 has 13 amino acids. V was shortened by 4 bases and J by 4 bases, with 11 bases between the two germline ends. CDR3 nucleotide sequence: TGCAGCGTTGCAGGGCAGCTAAATCAGCCCCAGCATTTT. It translates to CSVAGQLNQPQHF.

The V call is TRBV2, the J call TRBJ2-3; 13 bases agree with TRBD2. CDR3 length: 14 residues. The V and J ends lost 6 bases and 6 bases, in that order; junction bases with no gene match: 3. Germline lookup yields CDR1 SNHLY and CDR2 FYNNEI. CDR3 residues: CASRLTSGRDTQYF. Here the CDR3 DNA reads TGTGCCAGCAGACTGACTAGCGGGAGGGATACGCAGTATTTT.

The chain joins TRBV6-5 to TRBJ1-4; 8 positions agree with TRBD1. This CDR3 spans 16 amino acids. With V trimmed by 0 bases and J by 8 bases, 8 bases remained unmatched. Germline CDR1 is MNHEY and CDR2 is SVGAGI. As DNA, the CDR3 is TGTGCCAGCAGTTACTCATGGACAGGGTTGGGAGAAAAACTGTTTTTT. This translates into CASSYSWTGLGEKLFF.

The V call is TRBV27, the J call TRBJ2-3; no firm D call. The CDR3 sequence is 16 residues long. V shed 4 bases and J shed 6 bases, with 20 bases lying between them. Germline CDR1 reads MNHEY; CDR2 reads SMNVEV (reference sequence). The CDR3 DNA reads as TGTGCCAGCAGTTCAACTTGGGTTGGGCGGCCGGATACGCAGTATTTT. Its translation: CASSSTWVGRPDTQYF.

V and J are TRBV5-4 and TRBJ1-1, with D unresolved. Trimming cost V 0 bases and J 8 bases, with 5 bases left between them. The CDR3 runs to 11 residues. CDR1 and CDR2 from the germline V gene are SGHNT and YYREEE (reference sequence). The CDR3 DNA is TGTGCCAGCAGCTTGGGTTTGGAAGCTTTCTTT. It encodes CASSLGLEAFF.

The chain carries TRBV7-6 and TRBJ2-7, with 7 bases identical to TRBD1. CDR3 size: 16 residues. V gave up 5 bases and J gave up 3 bases; unmatched junction bases: 13. Germline V gene sequence: CDR1 SGHVS, CDR2 FNYEAQ. The DNA of the CDR3 is TGTGCCAGCAGCCAGGATCCGGGACAGTCCATCTACGAGCAGTACTTC. This gives the protein CASSQDPGQSIYEQYF.

The chain combines TRBV29-1 with TRBJ2-2, with 7 bases matching TRBD1. CDR1 is SQVTM, CDR2 ANQGSEA, per germline. CDR3 length equals 15 residues. Unmatched junction bases numbered 8, after V lost 6 bases and J lost 1 base. The chain's CDR3 is CSVRGRDRNTGELFF. The CDR3 bases are TGCAGCGTCCGAGGCCGGGACAGGAACACCGGGGAGCTGTTTTTT.

The genes are TRBV2 and TRBJ2-2; 14 bases match TRBD2. The CDR3 length is 17 residues. Losses at the gene ends were 5 bases for V and 6 bases for J; bases not matched to a gene: 8. CDR1 is SNHLY and CDR2 is FYNNEI in the germline V gene. The CDR3 reads CASSMTSGGGVAGELFF. CDR3 sequence (DNA): TGTGCCAGCAGTATGACTAGCGGGGGGGGTGTGGCCGGGGAGCTGTTTTTT.

This chain connects TRBV10-3 to TRBJ1-2; TRBD1 agrees at 10 bases. The CDR3 contains 15 residues. Germline loops: CDR1 ENHRY, CDR2 SYGVKD. V lost 6 bases, J lost 8 bases, and 12 bases stayed unmatched. Written as DNA, the CDR3 is TGTGCCATCAGCGGGGCCGGGACAGGGGAGGACGGCTACACCTTC. Translated: CAISGAGTGEDGYTF.

The chain is built from TRBV4-2 and TRBJ2-5; D might be TRBD2 (6 bases). V was trimmed by 0 bases and J by 5 bases, leaving 16 bases between them. Germline V lookup: CDR1 LGHNA, CDR2 YNFKEQ. CDR3 length: 16 amino acids. Here the CDR3 reads CASSQEPGATAETQYF. In DNA, the CDR3 is TGTGCCAGCAGCCAAGAACCGGGAGCAACCGCCGAGACCCAGTACTTC.

The chain joins TRBV2 to TRBJ2-2, with TRBD1 matching 7 bases. CDR3 size: 17 residues. Trimming took 6 bases from V and 6 from J; bases not matched to a gene: 16. Germline V CDR1 and CDR2: SNHLY, FYNNEI. The CDR3 loop is CASRAQYTGVAPGELFF. The CDR3 bases are TGTGCCAGCAGAGCCCAGTATACAGGGGTGGCCCCCGGGGAGCTGTTTTTT.

The J gene is TRBJ1-1, the V gene TRBV6-5; D not resolved. Germline loops: CDR1 MNHEY, CDR2 SVGAGI. This CDR3 has 13 residues. V lost 2 bases, J lost 3 bases, and 7 bases lay in between. The CDR3 DNA is TGTGCCAGCAGTTACCAGATCGACACTGAAGCTTTCTTT. Amino acid sequence: CASSYQIDTEAFF.

The CDR3 DNA reads as TGTGCCAGCAGCTTGTCGGGCAATGAGCAGTTCTTC. Its protein is CASSLSGNEQFF. The chain carries TRBV5-8 and TRBJ2-1; no definite D call. The CDR3 spans 12 residues. With 1 base removed from V and 6 bases from J, the gap between germline ends came to 5 bases. Germline CDR1 reads SGHTS; CDR2 reads YDEGEE. The full variable domain, with the rest looked up from reference TRBV5-8 and TRBJ2-1, is EAGVTQSPTHLIKTRGQQATLRCSPISGHTSVYWYQQALGLGLQFLLWYDEGEERNRGNFPPRFSGRQFPNYSSELNVNALELEDSALYLCASSLSGNEQFFGPGTRLTVL.

The V and J genes are TRBV27 and TRBJ1-6; the D is unclear. This CDR3 is 14 amino acids long. The V and J ends lost 6 bases and 7 bases respectively, with 13 bases between them. The germline V gene has CDR1 MNHEY and CDR2 SMNVEV (reference sequence). CDR3 protein: CASRGAVSNSPLHF. The CDR3 DNA follows: TGTGCCAGCAGGGGCGCAGTTAGCAATTCACCCCTCCACTTT.

This clone was counted a single time. CDR3 region: CATRESGEQYF. The CDR3 coding sequence is TGTGCCACCCGGGAGTCGGGGGAGCAGTACTTC. V is TRBV7-2 and J is TRBJ2-7; a weak D match, TRBD2 (6 bases). Germline loops: CDR1 SGHTA, CDR2 FQGNSA. With 10 bases removed from V and 7 bases from J, the gap between germline ends came to 14 bases. The CDR3 consists of 11 residues.

This rearrangement joins TRBV9 to TRBJ2-2; TRBD2 might be the D (7 bases). Trimming took 7 bases from V and 5 from J, leaving 12 bases between them. Germline CDR1 reads SGDLS; CDR2 reads YYNGEE. This CDR3 contains 13 residues. The CDR3 sequence is CASRRGATGELFF. The DNA for the CDR3 is TGTGCCAGCCGACGGGGGGCGACCGGGGAGCTGTTTTTT.